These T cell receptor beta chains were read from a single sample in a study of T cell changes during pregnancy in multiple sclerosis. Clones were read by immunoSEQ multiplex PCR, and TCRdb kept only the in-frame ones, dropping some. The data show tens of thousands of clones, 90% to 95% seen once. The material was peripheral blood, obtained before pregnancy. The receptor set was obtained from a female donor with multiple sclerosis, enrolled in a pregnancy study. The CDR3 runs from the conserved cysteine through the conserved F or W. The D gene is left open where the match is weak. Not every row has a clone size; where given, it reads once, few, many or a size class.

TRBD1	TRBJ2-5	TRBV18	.	CASSPTGGETQYF	TGTGCCAGCTCACCCACAGGGGGAGAGACCCAGTACTTC
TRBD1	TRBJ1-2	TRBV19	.	CASSGTQGFYGYTF	TGTGCCAGTAGTGGCACACAGGGGTTCTATGGCTACACCTTC
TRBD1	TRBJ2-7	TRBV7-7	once	CASSPWDRRLGLSFYEQYF	TGTGCCAGCAGCCCCTGGGACAGGCGTCTTGGGTTGTCGTTCTACGAGCAGTACTTC
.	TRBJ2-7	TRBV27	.	CASSFDRRHSYEQYF	TGTGCCAGCAGTTTCGACAGGCGACACTCCTACGAGCAGTACTTC
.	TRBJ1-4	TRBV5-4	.	CASSSAGGSEKLFF	TGTGCCAGCAGTTCGGCGGGGGGGAGTGAAAAACTGTTTTTT
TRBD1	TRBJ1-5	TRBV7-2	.	CASSFTPGTGGGNQPQHF	TGTGCCAGCAGCTTCACGCCCGGGACAGGGGGGGGAAATCAGCCCCAGCATTTT
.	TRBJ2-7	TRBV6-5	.	CASSSNPAGWDEQYF	TGTGCCAGCAGTTCGAATCCGGCAGGGTGGGACGAGCAGTACTTC
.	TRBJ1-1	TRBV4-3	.	CASSQSFGAMNTEAFF	TGCGCCAGCAGCCAATCTTTTGGAGCCATGAACACTGAAGCTTTCTTT
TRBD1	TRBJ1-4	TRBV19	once	CASSMRQGREKLFF	TGTGCCAGTAGTATGCGACAGGGACGTGAAAAACTGTTTTTT
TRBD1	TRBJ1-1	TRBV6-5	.	CASSYRTGTNTEAFF	TGTGCCAGCAGTTACCGGACAGGGACGAACACTGAAGCTTTCTTT
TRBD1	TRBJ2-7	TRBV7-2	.	CASSLVGTGAHPTGQYF	TGTGCCAGCAGCTTAGTTGGGACAGGAGCACACCCAACTGGGCAGTACTTC
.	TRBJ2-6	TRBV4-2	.	CASSLVGGSGANVLTF	TGTGCCAGCAGCCTGGTAGGGGGCTCTGGGGCCAACGTCCTGACTTTC
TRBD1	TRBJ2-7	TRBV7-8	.	CASSSPPDRVLASYEQYF	TGTGCCAGCAGCTCCCCCCCGGACAGGGTCCTAGCCTCCTACGAGCAGTACTTC
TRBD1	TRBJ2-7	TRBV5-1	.	CASSLRQGTPYEQYF	TGCGCCAGCAGCTTGAGACAGGGTACCCCCTACGAGCAGTACTTC
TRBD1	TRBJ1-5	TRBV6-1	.	CASSGRQGDQPQHF	TGTGCCAGCAGTGGACGACAGGGGGATCAGCCCCAGCATTTT
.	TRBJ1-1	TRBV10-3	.	CAISDPREGLMNTEAFF	TGTGCCATCAGTGACCCCCGGGAGGGACTCATGAACACTGAAGCTTTCTTT
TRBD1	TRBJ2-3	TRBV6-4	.	CASSDSQGADTQYF	TGTGCCAGCAGTGACTCACAGGGGGCAGATACGCAGTATTTT
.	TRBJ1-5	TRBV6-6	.	CASSYPSPGNNQPQHF	TGTGCCAGCAGTTACCCAAGTCCGGGAAACAATCAGCCCCAGCATTTT
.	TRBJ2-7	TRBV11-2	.	CASSLGSSYEQYF	TGTGCCAGCAGCTTAGGTAGTTCCTACGAGCAGTACTTC
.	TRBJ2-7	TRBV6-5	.	CAATRGLEYEQYF	TGTGCCGCGACTAGGGGACTTGAGTACGAGCAGTACTTC
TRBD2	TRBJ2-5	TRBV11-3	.	CASSTGLGVQETQYF	TGTGCCAGCAGCACGGGACTAGGGGTCCAAGAGACCCAGTACTTC
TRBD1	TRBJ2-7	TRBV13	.	CASSTGAYEQYF	TGTGCCAGCAGTACAGGGGCCTACGAGCAGTACTTC
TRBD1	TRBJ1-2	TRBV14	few	CASSHQTGGRGYTF	TGTGCCAGCAGCCACCAGACAGGGGGCAGAGGCTACACCTTC
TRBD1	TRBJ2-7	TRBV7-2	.	CASSWGQGESEQYF	TGTGCCAGCAGCTGGGGACAGGGAGAGTCCGAGCAGTACTTC
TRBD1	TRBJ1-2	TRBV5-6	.	CASSWRDRGLRGYTF	TGTGCCAGCAGCTGGAGGGACAGGGGTTTGCGAGGCTACACCTTC
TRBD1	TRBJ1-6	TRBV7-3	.	CASSLRQGWDSPLHF	TGTGCCAGCAGCTTAAGACAGGGATGGGATTCACCCCTCCACTTT
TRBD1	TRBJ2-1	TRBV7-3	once	CASSPTGARINEQFF	TGTGCCAGCAGCCCCACAGGGGCGAGAATCAATGAGCAGTTCTTC
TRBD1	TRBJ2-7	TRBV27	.	CASSPSQGAGEQYF	TGTGCCAGCAGCCCATCGCAGGGGGCGGGCGAGCAGTACTTC
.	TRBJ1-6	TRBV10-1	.	CASIMMGGRIQRVVGTAFRAPLHF	TGCGCCAGTATAATGATGGGGGGGCGAATCCAACGGGTCGTAGGGACCGCCTTTCGGGCACCCCTCCACTTT
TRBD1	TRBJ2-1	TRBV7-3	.	CASSPIPPGQIYNEQFF	TGTGCCAGCAGCCCTATCCCCCCGGGACAGATCTACAATGAGCAGTTCTTC
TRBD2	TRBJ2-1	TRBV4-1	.	CASSHPGLDQNEQFF	TGCGCCAGCAGCCACCCCGGACTAGATCAAAATGAGCAGTTCTTC
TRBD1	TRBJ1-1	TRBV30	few	CALDSGTGGNAFF	TGTGCCTTGGACTCAGGGACAGGGGGGAATGCTTTCTTT
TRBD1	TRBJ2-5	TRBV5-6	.	CASSLGDSQETQYF	TGTGCCAGCAGCTTGGGGGACAGTCAAGAGACCCAGTACTTC
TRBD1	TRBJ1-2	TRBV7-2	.	CASSLNAGGGYTF	TGTGCCAGCAGCTTAAACGCAGGGGGCGGCTACACCTTC
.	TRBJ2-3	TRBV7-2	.	CASSSPTRRPTDTQYF	TGTGCCAGCAGCTCCCCGACTAGGCGCCCCACAGATACGCAGTATTTT
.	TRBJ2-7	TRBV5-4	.	CASSLGQGRFEQYF	TGTGCCAGCAGCTTGGGGCAGGGGCGGTTCGAGCAGTACTTC
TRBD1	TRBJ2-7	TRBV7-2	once	CASSLGGTGKYEQYF	TGTGCCAGCAGCTTAGGGGGGACAGGAAAATACGAGCAGTACTTC
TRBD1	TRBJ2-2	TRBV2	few	CASSEIPGQTNTGELFF	TGTGCCAGCAGTGAGATCCCGGGACAGACGAACACCGGGGAGCTGTTTTTT
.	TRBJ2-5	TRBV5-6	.	CASSLVTDRSTQYF	TGTGCCAGCAGCTTGGTTACAGACCGTTCGACCCAGTACTTC
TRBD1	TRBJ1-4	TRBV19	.	CASSARTGFNEKLFF	TGTGCCAGTAGTGCCAGGACAGGCTTTAATGAAAAACTGTTTTTT
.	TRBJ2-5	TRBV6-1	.	CASSGGSQETQYF	TGTGCCAGCTCTGGCGGGTCCCAAGAGACCCAGTACTTC
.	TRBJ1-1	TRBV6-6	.	CASSYVRDTEAFF	TGTGCCAGCAGCTATGTCCGGGACACTGAAGCTTTCTTT
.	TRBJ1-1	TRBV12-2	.	CASRLKRQGFGRAEAFF	TGTGCAAGTCGCCTGAAACGCCAGGGTTTCGGTAGAGCTGAAGCTTTCTTT
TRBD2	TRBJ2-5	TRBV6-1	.	CASSELAGGQETQYF	TGTGCCAGCAGTGAACTAGCGGGGGGCCAAGAGACCCAGTACTTC
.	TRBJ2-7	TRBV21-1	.	CASSKLHRENNEQYF	TGTGCCAGCAGCAAACTCCACAGGGAGAATAACGAGCAGTACTTC
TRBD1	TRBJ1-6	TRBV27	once	CASSSSRDRVSSPLHF	TGTGCCAGCTCCTCCAGCCGGGACAGAGTTAGCTCACCCCTCCACTTT
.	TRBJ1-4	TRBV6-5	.	CASSLEQMSEKLFF	TGTGCCAGCAGTTTGGAACAGATGAGTGAAAAACTGTTTTTT
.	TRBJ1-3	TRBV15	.	CATSPGSSGNTIYF	TGTGCCACCAGCCCGGGGTCCTCTGGAAACACCATATATTTT
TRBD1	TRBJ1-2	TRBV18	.	CASSRGQGMSGYTF	TGTGCCAGCTCACGAGGACAGGGGATGAGTGGCTACACCTTC
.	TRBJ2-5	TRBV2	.	CASTRELETQYF	TGTGCCAGCACGCGGGAACTGGAGACCCAGTACTTC
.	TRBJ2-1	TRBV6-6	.	CASSYSAAVYNEQFF	TGTGCCAGCAGTTACTCGGCGGCTGTCTACAATGAGCAGTTCTTC
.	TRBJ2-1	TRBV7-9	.	CASSLGQSPWHEQFF	TGTGCCAGCAGCTTAGGACAGAGTCCTTGGCATGAGCAGTTCTTC
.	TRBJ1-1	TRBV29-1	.	CSVVRQPNTEAFF	TGCAGCGTTGTGCGACAGCCGAACACTGAAGCTTTCTTT
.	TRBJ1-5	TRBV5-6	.	CASSLRGSNQPQHF	TGTGCCAGCAGCTTGCGGGGGTCCAATCAGCCCCAGCATTTT
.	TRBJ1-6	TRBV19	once	CAIGGGANSPLHF	TGTGCCATTGGAGGGGGGGCTAATTCACCCCTCCACTTT
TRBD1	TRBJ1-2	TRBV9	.	CASSLQGVPRYTF	TGTGCCAGCAGCCTACAGGGGGTACCTCGCTACACCTTC
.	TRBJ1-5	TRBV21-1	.	CASDTGTGGRDGNQPQHF	TGTGCCAGCGACACCGGGACAGGGGGCAGGGATGGCAATCAGCCCCAGCATTTT
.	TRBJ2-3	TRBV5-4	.	CASSFNRDTQYF	TGTGCCAGCAGCTTTAATCGGGATACGCAGTATTTT
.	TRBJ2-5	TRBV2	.	CASSERGSGPQETQYF	TGTGCCAGCAGTGAAAGGGGTTCAGGGCCCCAAGAGACCCAGTACTTC